Shown below are 20 T cell receptor beta chains from a single sample sequenced in a study of control samples from healthy donors and cancer patients. Measured with immunoSEQ multiplex PCR; TCRdb has only the in-frame clones, and not every one. This table holds fewer than 200,000 clones, around 88% found once. The source material was blood. The receptors shown here come from a woman aged 25 to 45 in good health.

V is TRBV14 and J is TRBJ2-7; 9 bases are shared with TRBD2. The germline V gene has CDR1 SGHDN and CDR2 FVKESK. The CDR3 spans 15 residues. The trim removed 5 bases at V and 5 bases at J, leaving 10 bases unmatched. CDR3 in amino acids: CASSAHSGSNHEQYF. The DNA for the CDR3 is TGTGCCAGCAGCGCGCATAGCGGGAGTAATCACGAGCAGTACTTC.

The chain recombines TRBV19 with TRBJ2-7; tentative D call: TRBD2 (6 bases). The V end was cut by 5 bases, the J end by 0 bases, with 17 bases between. Germline V lookup: CDR1 LNHDA, CDR2 SQIVND (reference sequence). The CDR3 is 16 amino acids. CDR3 nucleotides: TGTGCCAGTAGTCCGTCGACGGGGGTAACCTCCTACGAGCAGTACTTC. Translated, it gives CASSPSTGVTSYEQYF.

The chain combines TRBV4-1 with TRBJ1-4, with a possible D match to TRBD1 (5 bases). CDR3 length equals 16 residues. In germline, CDR1 is MGHRA, CDR2 YSYEKL. V was shortened by 0 bases and J by 12 bases, with 20 bases between the two germline ends. The CDR3 loop is CASSQDGALVGGELFF. The CDR3 coding sequence is TGCGCCAGCAGCCAAGATGGAGCCCTCGTCGGGGGGGAACTGTTTTTT.

The chain joins TRBV13 to TRBJ1-3, with D unclear. Trimming left V 1 base short and J 0 bases short, with 10 bases between. This CDR3 has 16 residues. The V gene's germline CDR1 is PRHDT and CDR2 FYEKMQ (reference sequence). This chain's CDR3 is CASSLVGSRSGNTIYF. The DNA of the CDR3 is TGTGCCAGCAGCTTAGTAGGTTCCCGCTCTGGAAACACCATATATTTT.

The chain uses TRBV7-9 and TRBJ2-7; TRBD1 matches at 11 bases. CDR1 is SEHNR, CDR2 FQNEAQ, per germline (reference sequence). The CDR3 totals 16 residues. Trimming removed 1 base from V and 4 bases from J; junction bases left unmatched: 6. CDR3 residues: CASSLGGTGGKYEQYF. The CDR3 nucleotides are TGTGCCAGCAGCTTAGGAGGGACAGGGGGGAAATACGAGCAGTACTTC.

This clone occurred once. This chain links TRBV18 with TRBJ2-5; D possibly corresponds to TRBD2 (6 bases). This CDR3 has 13 residues. Looked up from germline, CDR1 is KGHSH and CDR2 is LQKENI. V lost 3 bases and J lost 3, with 8 bases in between. The CDR3 DNA follows: TGTGCCAGCTCACCGGGCGGGGAAGAGACCCAGTACTTC. It yields the protein CASSPGGEETQYF.

This chain connects TRBV19 to TRBJ2-2, with 7 bases fitting TRBD2. CDR1 LNHDA and CDR2 SQIVND come from the germline V gene (reference sequence). V was pared by 5 bases and J by 8 bases, with 11 bases of the junction left unmatched. CDR3 length: 15 amino acids. This CDR3 is CASSGRESLAGELFF. For the CDR3, the DNA is TGTGCCAGTAGTGGGCGGGAGAGCCTTGCTGGGGAGCTGTTTTTT.

The CDR3 spells CASYHTGQPGGYTF. Here the CDR3 DNA reads TGTGCCAGTTACCATACGGGACAGCCTGGAGGCTACACCTTC. The chain uses TRBV19 and TRBJ1-2, with TRBD1 identical over 7 bases. Looked up from germline, CDR1 is LNHDA and CDR2 is SQIVND (reference sequence). The CDR3 totals 14 residues. The V gene end was trimmed by 8 bases and the J gene end by 8 bases; junction bases not matched to a gene: 14.

The chain joins TRBV5-6 to TRBJ2-1, with 9 bases matching TRBD1. Looked up from germline, CDR1 is SGHDT and CDR2 is YYEEEE. Trimming took 3 bases from V and 6 from J; bases not matched to a gene: 7. The CDR3 contains 15 residues. The CDR3 nucleotides are TGTGCCAGCAGCTCCGGGACAGGGATTAGCAATGAGCAGTTCTTC. It is translated as CASSSGTGISNEQFF.

This clone was counted once. The rearrangement links TRBV5-1 to TRBJ2-7; no clear D. V gave up 0 bases and J gave up 0 bases, with 7 bases separating them. This CDR3 spans 14 amino acids. Germline V CDR1 and CDR2: SGHRS, YFSETQ. The CDR3 coding sequence is TGCGCCAGCAGCTTGGGACCCAGCTCCTACGAGCAGTACGTC. It specifies CASSLGPSSYEQYV.

This chain connects TRBV6-5 to TRBJ2-1, with TRBD2 identical over 8 bases. Germline values: CDR1 MNHEY, CDR2 SVGAGI. The ends lost 5 bases at V and 0 bases at J; junction bases unmatched: 0. The CDR3 has 14 residues. CDR3 coding DNA: TGTGCCAGCAGTAGCGGGAGCTCCTACAATGAGCAGTTCTTC. It codes for CASSSGSSYNEQFF.

This clone was seen more than once but under ten times. The gene calls are TRBV9 and TRBJ2-3, with TRBD1 matching 9 bases. Germline-derived CDR1 and CDR2 are SGDLS and YYNGEE. This CDR3 comprises 17 residues. With 2 bases clipped from V and 2 bases from J, the junction kept 9 bases outside the gene matches. The CDR3 DNA reads as TGTGCCAGCAGCGTTACAGGGGGCGCATTCCCCACAGATACGCAGTATTTT. It encodes CASSVTGGAFPTDTQYF. Drawing the rest from reference TRBV9 and TRBJ2-3, the complete variable domain is DSGVTQTPKHLITATGQRVTLRCSPRSGDLSVYWYQQSLDQGLQFLIQYYNGEERAKGNILERFSAQQFPDLHSELNLSSLELGDSALYFCASSVTGGAFPTDTQYFGPGTRLTVL.

The chain carries TRBV21-1 and TRBJ2-1; the table gives TRBD2 as D, unverified against the DNA. TRBV21-1 is annotated as a pseudogene. The length of the CDR3 is 16 residues. In DNA form, the CDR3 reads TGTGCCAGCAGCAAAGAGAAGCGGGAGGGCCCCGATGAGCAGTTCTTC. Amino acids: CASSKEKREGPDEQFF.

This clone was recorded once. The chain is built from TRBV6-1 and TRBJ1-6; D call uncertain. The CDR3 loop spans 17 amino acids. Trimming removed 0 bases from V and 10 bases from J, with 19 bases in between. Germline V gene data show CDR1 as MNHNS and CDR2 as SASEGT. The CDR3, as DNA: TGTGCCAGCAGTGAAGCCCCCCGAGTGCGGATCGGGTCACCCCTCCACTTT. Protein product: CASSEAPRVRIGSPLHF.

This chain uses TRBV12-3 or TRBV12-4 with TRBJ2-3; D not certain. This CDR3 comprises 12 residues. Deletions cut 7 bases from V and 0 bases from J, with 5 bases between. The CDR3 nucleotides are TGTGCCAGCACCGGGAGCACAGATACGCAGTATTTT. Protein product: CASTGSTDTQYF.

This clone appeared once. In DNA, the CDR3 is TGTGCCATCGGGTCACGCTCTGGGGCCAACGTCCTGACTTTC. It encodes CAIGSRSGANVLTF. The V call is TRBV10-3, the J call TRBJ2-6; D uncertain. V lost 8 bases and J lost 0, with 8 bases in between. This CDR3 is built from 14 residues. Germline assignment: CDR1 ENHRY and CDR2 SYGVKD.

The chain has TRBV14 and TRBJ2-7; 10 nucleotides agree with TRBD2. With 2 bases clipped from V and 5 bases from J, the junction kept 12 bases outside the gene matches. CDR3 length: 17 amino acids. Per germline, CDR1 SGHDN and CDR2 FVKESK. The CDR3 nucleotides read TGTGCCAGCAGCCAAAGAGTACGACTAGCGGGTCGGGACGAGCAGTACTTC. Translating gives CASSQRVRLAGRDEQYF.

This chain connects TRBV5-6 to TRBJ2-2, with D maybe TRBD1 (6 bases). Trimming stripped 2 bases from V and 3 bases from J, with 11 bases between. This CDR3 spans 15 amino acids. CDR1 and CDR2 (germline): SGHDT, YYEEEE. The CDR3 region is CASSFWQGYTGELFF. The DNA of the CDR3 is TGTGCCAGCAGCTTTTGGCAGGGGTACACCGGGGAGCTGTTTTTT.

The rearrangement uses TRBV19 and TRBJ1-1; D remains ambiguous. This CDR3 is 13 amino acids long. V was clipped by 2 bases and J by 0 bases, with 4 bases between them. The germline gives CDR1 LNHDA, CDR2 SQIVND (reference sequence). The CDR3 reads CASSIIVNTEAFF. The CDR3 DNA reads as TGTGCCAGTAGTATAATCGTGAACACTGAAGCTTTCTTT.

V and J are TRBV28 and TRBJ2-3, with D possibly being TRBD2 (5 bases). Germline loops: CDR1 MDHEN, CDR2 SYDVKM. V lost 3 bases, J lost 2 bases, and 15 bases lay in between. The CDR3 consists of 16 residues. The CDR3 loop is CASSFRRTRDTDTQYF. DNA of the CDR3: TGTGCCAGCAGTTTTCGGCGGACTCGGGACACAGATACGCAGTATTTT.